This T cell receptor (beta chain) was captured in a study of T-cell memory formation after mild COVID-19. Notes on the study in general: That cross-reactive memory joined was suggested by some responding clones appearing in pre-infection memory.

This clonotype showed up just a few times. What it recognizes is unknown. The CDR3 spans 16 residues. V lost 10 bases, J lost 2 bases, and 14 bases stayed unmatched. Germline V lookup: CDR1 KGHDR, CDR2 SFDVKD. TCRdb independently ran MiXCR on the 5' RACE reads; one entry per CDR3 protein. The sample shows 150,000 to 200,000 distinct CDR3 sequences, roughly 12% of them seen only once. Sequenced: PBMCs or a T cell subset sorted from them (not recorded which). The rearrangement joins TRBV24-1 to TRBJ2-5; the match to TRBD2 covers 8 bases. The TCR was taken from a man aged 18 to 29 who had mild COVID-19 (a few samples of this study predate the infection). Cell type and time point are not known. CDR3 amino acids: CATSPWGSGDQETQYF. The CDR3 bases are TGTGCCACTTCCCCCTGGGGTAGCGGGGATCAAGAGACCCAGTACTTC.